These T cell receptor beta chains were read from a single sample in a study of blood T cell repertoires in COVID-19. Sequenced by immunoSEQ multiplex PCR; TCRdb stores in-frame clones only, minus some. The table has tens of thousands of clones, over 80% seen once; the top ten hold 2.5%. The sequenced sample consisted of peripheral blood. These receptor sequences come from an older man with active or convalescent COVID-19. Each CDR3 is given with its conserved first and last residue. The D gene is left open where the match is weak. Size is stated for part of the rows, as once, few or many counts, or as a class when the clone is expanded.

V	J	D	size	CDR3	DNA
TRBV30	TRBJ1-1	-	few	CAWNTRGGKAFF	TGTGCCTGGAACACTCGGGGGGGCAAGGCTTTCTTT
TRBV9	TRBJ2-3	-	-	CASSATGTRGSDTQYF	TGTGCCAGCAGCGCAACCGGGACAAGAGGTTCAGATACGCAGTATTTT
TRBV3-1/TRBV3-2	TRBJ1-4	-	-	CASSQRGINEKLFF	TGTGCCAGCAGCCAAAGGGGGATTAATGAAAAACTGTTTTTT
TRBV6-4	TRBJ1-2	-	-	CASSRDGYGYTF	TGTGCCAGCAGCAGGGATGGCTATGGCTACACCTTC
TRBV16	TRBJ1-5	-	-	CASSQSGGRDQPQHF	TGTGCCAGCAGCCAATCGGGAGGGAGGGATCAGCCCCAGCATTTT
TRBV6-2/TRBV6-3	TRBJ2-7	TRBD2	-	CASSTGTSGRNF	TGTGCCAGCAGCACCGGGACTAGCGGGAGAAACTTC
TRBV6-5	TRBJ1-6	-	-	CASSPPGLQSSPLHF	TGTGCCAGCAGTCCGCCGGGACTGCAAAGTTCACCCCTCCACTTT
TRBV11-3	TRBJ2-7	TRBD2	-	CASSLVSGSSQQYF	TGTGCCAGCAGCTTAGTTAGCGGGAGCTCTCAGCAGTACTTC
TRBV11-2	TRBJ2-3	TRBD2	few	CASSRTGLASTDTQYF	TGTGCCAGCAGCCGCACCGGACTAGCGAGCACAGATACGCAGTATTTT
TRBV7-9	TRBJ2-2	TRBD1	-	CASSRWTGGSTGELFF	TGTGCCAGCAGCCGGTGGACAGGGGGGAGCACCGGGGAGCTGTTTTTT
TRBV2	TRBJ2-2	TRBD2	few	CASRGTSGRSGELFF	TGTGCCAGCAGAGGGACTAGCGGGAGGTCCGGGGAGCTGTTTTTT
TRBV29-1	TRBJ2-3	-	-	CSVARSSGAPDTQYF	TGCAGCGTTGCCCGGTCCTCTGGGGCGCCAGATACGCAGTATTTT
TRBV2	TRBJ1-2	TRBD1	-	CASSPGYRGDLSGGYTF	TGTGCCAGCAGTCCAGGCTACAGGGGTGACTTATCGGGCGGCTACACCTTC
TRBV2	TRBJ1-5	TRBD1	-	CASKRQGRSNQPQHF	TGTGCCAGCAAGAGACAGGGTAGAAGCAATCAGCCCCAGCATTTT
TRBV19	TRBJ2-2	TRBD1	-	CASSPGGKNTGELFF	TGTGCCAGTAGTCCAGGGGGTAAGAACACCGGGGAGCTGTTTTTT
TRBV7-2	TRBJ1-2	-	-	CASSYGRGDGYTF	TGTGCCAGCAGCTATGGACGCGGGGATGGCTACACCTTC
TRBV5-8	TRBJ2-3	-	-	CASSSDSGLDTQYF	TGTGCCAGCAGCTCGGACAGTGGATTAGATACGCAGTATTTT
TRBV5-4	TRBJ2-1	TRBD1	-	CASSKGTGNNEQFF	TGTGCCAGCAGCAAAGGGACAGGGAACAATGAGCAGTTCTTC
TRBV30	TRBJ2-7	TRBD2	-	CAWSVGASGSYEQYF	TGTGCCTGGAGTGTAGGGGCTAGCGGGAGCTACGAGCAGTACTTC
TRBV15	TRBJ1-5	-	once	CATSRISRGGGNQPQHF	TGTGCCACCAGCAGAATTTCCAGGGGAGGGGGCAATCAGCCCCAGCATTTT
TRBV19	TRBJ1-2	-	-	CASTRRGRTYGYTF	TGTGCCAGTACCCGGCGAGGGCGGACCTATGGCTACACCTTC
TRBV30	TRBJ2-1	TRBD1	-	CAASTGGYNEQFF	TGTGCTGCATCCACAGGGGGCTACAATGAGCAGTTCTTC
TRBV7-8	TRBJ2-5	TRBD1	-	CASSLAPGQGMEQETQYF	TGTGCCAGCAGCTTAGCGCCCGGACAGGGTATGGAGCAAGAGACCCAGTACTTC
TRBV18	TRBJ2-7	TRBD2	-	CASSSGTSGTYEQYF	TGTGCCAGCTCATCCGGGACTAGCGGGACCTACGAGCAGTACTTC
TRBV19	TRBJ2-3	-	-	CASTMGLGGTDTQYF	TGTGCCAGTACAATGGGCCTTGGCGGCACAGATACGCAGTATTTT
TRBV29-1	TRBJ1-1	-	once	CSGKGRVNTEAFF	TGCAGCGGGAAGGGCAGGGTTAACACTGAAGCTTTCTTT
TRBV11-3	TRBJ2-7	TRBD2	-	CASSPAQRASGRYEQYF	TGTGCCAGCAGCCCGGCCCAACGGGCTAGCGGGAGGTACGAGCAGTACTTC
TRBV4-2	TRBJ2-3	TRBD2	-	CASSQVLAGGTDTQYF	TGTGCCAGCAGCCAAGTATTAGCGGGGGGCACAGATACGCAGTATTTT
TRBV6-5	TRBJ2-3	TRBD2	-	CASSRAGADTQYF	TGTGCCAGCAGTAGAGCGGGGGCAGATACGCAGTATTTT
TRBV11-2	TRBJ2-3	TRBD2	-	CASSLNYGLADLSTDTQYF	TGTGCCAGCAGCTTAAATTACGGACTAGCGGATCTCAGCACAGATACGCAGTATTTT
TRBV7-9	TRBJ2-2	-	-	CASSRGQNTGELFF	TGTGCCAGCAGCCGGGGACAGAACACCGGGGAGCTGTTTTTT
TRBV24-1	TRBJ2-1	TRBD1	once	CATSDSDRVSNEQFF	TGTGCCACCAGTGATTCCGACAGGGTAAGCAATGAGCAGTTCTTC
TRBV11-1	TRBJ2-1	-	-	CASSLEGGAFNEQFF	TGTGCCAGCAGCTTAGAAGGGGGGGCCTTCAATGAGCAGTTCTTC
TRBV5-6	TRBJ2-3	-	-	CASSRGQRTDTQYF	TGTGCCAGCAGCCGAGGACAGCGCACAGATACGCAGTATTTT
TRBV10-3	TRBJ2-7	TRBD2	once	CAIRGTSGTYEQYF	TGTGCCATCAGGGGGACTAGCGGGACCTACGAGCAGTACTTC
TRBV9	TRBJ2-1	TRBD1	-	CASSVEGQGINEQFF	TGTGCCAGCAGCGTAGAGGGACAGGGTATCAATGAGCAGTTCTTC
TRBV19	TRBJ2-2	TRBD1	-	CASSSRPGTGTGELFF	TGTGCCAGTAGTTCTCGTCCCGGGACAGGGACCGGGGAGCTGTTTTTT
TRBV7-8	TRBJ2-5	-	-	CASSRRWAETQYF	TGTGCCAGCAGCCGCCGTTGGGCAGAGACCCAGTACTTC